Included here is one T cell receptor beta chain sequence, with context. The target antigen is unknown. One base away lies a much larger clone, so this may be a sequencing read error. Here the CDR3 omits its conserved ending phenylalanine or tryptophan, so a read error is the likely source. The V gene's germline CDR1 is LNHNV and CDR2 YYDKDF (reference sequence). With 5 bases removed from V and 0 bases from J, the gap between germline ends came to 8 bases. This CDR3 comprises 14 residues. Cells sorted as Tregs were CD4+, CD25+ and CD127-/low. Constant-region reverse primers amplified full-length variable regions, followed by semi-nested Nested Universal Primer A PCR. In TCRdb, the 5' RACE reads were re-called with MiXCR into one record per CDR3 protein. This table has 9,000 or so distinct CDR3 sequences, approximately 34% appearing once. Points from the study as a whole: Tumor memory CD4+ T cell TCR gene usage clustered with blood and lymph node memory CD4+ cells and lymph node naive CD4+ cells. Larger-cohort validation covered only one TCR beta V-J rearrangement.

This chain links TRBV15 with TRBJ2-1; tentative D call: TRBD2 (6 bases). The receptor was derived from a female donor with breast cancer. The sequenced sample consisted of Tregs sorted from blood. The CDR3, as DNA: TGTGCCACCAGCGGGGGACTCTCCTACAATGAGCAGTTCCTC. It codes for CATSGGLSYNEQFL.